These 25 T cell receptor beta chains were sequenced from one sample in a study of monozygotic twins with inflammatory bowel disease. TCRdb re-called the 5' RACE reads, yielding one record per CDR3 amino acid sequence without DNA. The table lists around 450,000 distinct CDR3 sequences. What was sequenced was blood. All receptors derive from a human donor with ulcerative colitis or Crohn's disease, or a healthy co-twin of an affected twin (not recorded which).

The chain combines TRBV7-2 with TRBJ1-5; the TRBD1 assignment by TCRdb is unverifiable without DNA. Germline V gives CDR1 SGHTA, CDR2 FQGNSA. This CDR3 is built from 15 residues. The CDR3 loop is CASSLAGQINQPQHF.

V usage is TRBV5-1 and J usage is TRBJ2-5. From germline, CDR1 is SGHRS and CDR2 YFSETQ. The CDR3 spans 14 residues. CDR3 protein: CASSKVVGQETQYF.

This CDR3 reads CSARIGGELAGNTIYF. The genes are TRBV20-1 and TRBJ1-3; as DNA is missing, the TRBD1 call by TCRdb cannot be tested. Germline V gene sequence: CDR1 DFQATT, CDR2 SNEGSKA (reference sequence). The length of the CDR3 is 16 residues.

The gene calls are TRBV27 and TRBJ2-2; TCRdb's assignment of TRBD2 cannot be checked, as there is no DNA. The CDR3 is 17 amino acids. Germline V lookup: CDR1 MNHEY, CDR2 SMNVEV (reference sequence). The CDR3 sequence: CASSLTMIAGGLGELFF.

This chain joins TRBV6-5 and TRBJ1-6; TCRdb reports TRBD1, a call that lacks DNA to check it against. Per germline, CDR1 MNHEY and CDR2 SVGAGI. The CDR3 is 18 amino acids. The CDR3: CASSYSTIGDSPGSPLHF.

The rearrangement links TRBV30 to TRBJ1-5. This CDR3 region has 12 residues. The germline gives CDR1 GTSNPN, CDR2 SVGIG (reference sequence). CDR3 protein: CAWSVFYQPQHF.

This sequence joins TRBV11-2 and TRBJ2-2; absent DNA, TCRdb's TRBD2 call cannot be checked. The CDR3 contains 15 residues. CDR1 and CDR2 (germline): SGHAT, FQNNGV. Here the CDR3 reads CASTTLAGDTGELFF. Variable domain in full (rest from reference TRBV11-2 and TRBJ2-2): EAGVAQSPRYKIIEKRQSVAFWCNPISGHATLYWYQQILGQGPKLLIQFQNNGVVDDSQLPKDRFSAERLKGVDSTLKIQPAKLEDSAVYLCASTTLAGDTGELFFGEGSRLTVL.

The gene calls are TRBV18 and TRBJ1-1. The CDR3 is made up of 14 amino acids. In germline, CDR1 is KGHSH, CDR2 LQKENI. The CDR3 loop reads CASSPPGQNTEAFF.

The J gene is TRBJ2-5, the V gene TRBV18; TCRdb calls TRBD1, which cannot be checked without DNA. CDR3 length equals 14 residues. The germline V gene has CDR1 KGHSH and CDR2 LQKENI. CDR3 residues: CASSQRGQQETQYF.

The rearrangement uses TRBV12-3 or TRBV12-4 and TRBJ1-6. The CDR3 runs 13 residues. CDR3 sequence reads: CASRSLTSNPLHF.

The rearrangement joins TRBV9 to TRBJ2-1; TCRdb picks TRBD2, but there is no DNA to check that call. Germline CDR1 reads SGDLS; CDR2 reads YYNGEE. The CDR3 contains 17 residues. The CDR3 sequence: CASSARPGTSGLGEQFF. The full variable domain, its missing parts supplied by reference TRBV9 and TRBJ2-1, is DSGVTQTPKHLITATGQRVTLRCSPRSGDLSVYWYQQSLDQGLQFLIQYYNGEERAKGNILERFSAQQFPDLHSELNLSSLELGDSALYFCASSARPGTSGLGEQFFGPGTRLTVL.

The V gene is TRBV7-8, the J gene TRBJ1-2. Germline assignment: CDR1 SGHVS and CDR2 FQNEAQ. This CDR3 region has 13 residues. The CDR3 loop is CASSSMAVRGYTF.

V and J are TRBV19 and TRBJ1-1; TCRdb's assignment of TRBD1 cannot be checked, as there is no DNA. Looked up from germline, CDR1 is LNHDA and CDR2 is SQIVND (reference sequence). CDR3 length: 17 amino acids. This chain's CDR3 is CASSIDQTWGGNTEAFF.

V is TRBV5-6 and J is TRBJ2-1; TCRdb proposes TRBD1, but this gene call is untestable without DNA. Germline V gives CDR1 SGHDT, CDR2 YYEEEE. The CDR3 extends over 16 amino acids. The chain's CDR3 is CASSSPGSGRNNEQFF.

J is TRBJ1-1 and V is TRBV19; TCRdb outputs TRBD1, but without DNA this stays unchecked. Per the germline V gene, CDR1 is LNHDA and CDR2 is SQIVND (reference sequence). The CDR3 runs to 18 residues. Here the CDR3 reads CASSEGDSLTRGNTEAFF. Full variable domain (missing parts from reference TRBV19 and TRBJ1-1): DGGITQSPKYLFRKEGQNVTLSCEQNLNHDAMYWYRQDPGQGLRLIYYSQIVNDFQKGDIAEGYSVSREKKESFPLTVTSAQKNPTAFYLCASSEGDSLTRGNTEAFFGQGTRLTVV.

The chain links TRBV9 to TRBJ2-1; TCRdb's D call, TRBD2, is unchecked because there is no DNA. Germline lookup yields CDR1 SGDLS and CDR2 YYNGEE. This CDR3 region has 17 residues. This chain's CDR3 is CASSVVGTSGSYNEQFF.

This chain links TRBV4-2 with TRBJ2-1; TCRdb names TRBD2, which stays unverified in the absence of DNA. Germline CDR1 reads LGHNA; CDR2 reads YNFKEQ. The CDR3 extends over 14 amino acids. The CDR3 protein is CASSQATSYNEQFF.

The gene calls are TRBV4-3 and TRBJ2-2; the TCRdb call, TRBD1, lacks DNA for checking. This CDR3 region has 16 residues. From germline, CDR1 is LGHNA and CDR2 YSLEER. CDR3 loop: CASSLFRGERTGELFF.

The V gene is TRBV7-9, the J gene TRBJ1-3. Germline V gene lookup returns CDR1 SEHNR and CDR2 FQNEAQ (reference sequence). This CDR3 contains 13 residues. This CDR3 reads CATHPDTGNTIYF.

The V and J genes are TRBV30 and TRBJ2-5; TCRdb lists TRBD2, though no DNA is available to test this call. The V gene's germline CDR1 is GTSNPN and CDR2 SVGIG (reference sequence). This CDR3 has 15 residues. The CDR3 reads CAWRGGAGLAAPLNF.

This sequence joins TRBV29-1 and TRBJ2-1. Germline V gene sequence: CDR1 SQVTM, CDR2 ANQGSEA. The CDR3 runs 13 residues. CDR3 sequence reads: CSVDSALYNEQFF.

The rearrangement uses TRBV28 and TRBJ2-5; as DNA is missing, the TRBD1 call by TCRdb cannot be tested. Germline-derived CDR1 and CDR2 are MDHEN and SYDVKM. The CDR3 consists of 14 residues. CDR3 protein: CASSLNTLGGTQYF.

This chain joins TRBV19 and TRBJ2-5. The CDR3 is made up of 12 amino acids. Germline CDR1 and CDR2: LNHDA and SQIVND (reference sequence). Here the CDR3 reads CASSPRQETQYF.

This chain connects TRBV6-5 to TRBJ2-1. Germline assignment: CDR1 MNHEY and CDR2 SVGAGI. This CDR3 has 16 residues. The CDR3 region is CASSYSTYSSYNEQFF.

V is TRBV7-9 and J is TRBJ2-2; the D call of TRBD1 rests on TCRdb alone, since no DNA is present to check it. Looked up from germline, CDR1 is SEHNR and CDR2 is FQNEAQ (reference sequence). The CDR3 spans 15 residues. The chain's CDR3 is CASSRNRGALEELFF.